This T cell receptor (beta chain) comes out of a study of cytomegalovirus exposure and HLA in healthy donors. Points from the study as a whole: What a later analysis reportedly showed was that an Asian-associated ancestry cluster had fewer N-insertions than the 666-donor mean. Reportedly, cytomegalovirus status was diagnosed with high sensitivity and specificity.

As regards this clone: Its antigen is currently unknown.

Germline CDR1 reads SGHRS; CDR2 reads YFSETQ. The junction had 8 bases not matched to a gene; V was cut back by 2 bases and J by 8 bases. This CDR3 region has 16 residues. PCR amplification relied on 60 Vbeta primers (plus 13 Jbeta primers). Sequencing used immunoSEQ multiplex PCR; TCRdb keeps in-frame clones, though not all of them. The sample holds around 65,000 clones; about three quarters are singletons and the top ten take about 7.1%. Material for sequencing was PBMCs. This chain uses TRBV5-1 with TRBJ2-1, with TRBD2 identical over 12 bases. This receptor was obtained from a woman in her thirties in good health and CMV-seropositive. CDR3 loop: CASSLQLAGGIDEQFF. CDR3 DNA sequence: TGCGCCAGCAGCTTACAACTAGCGGGAGGAATCGATGAGCAGTTCTTC.